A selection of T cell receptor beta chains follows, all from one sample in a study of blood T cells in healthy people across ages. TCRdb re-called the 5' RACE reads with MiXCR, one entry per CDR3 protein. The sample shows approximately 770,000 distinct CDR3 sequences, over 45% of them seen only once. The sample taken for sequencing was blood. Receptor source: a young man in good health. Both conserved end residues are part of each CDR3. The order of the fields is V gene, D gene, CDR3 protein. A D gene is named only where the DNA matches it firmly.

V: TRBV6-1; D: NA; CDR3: CASSSTRATYEQYF
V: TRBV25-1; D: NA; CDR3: CASGQDTQYF
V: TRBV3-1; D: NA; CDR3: CASSQSYYEQYF
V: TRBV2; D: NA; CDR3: CASRTAYNEQFF
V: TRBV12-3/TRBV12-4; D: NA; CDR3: CASRSLADYEQYF
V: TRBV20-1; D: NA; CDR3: CSARESFVWGEAFF
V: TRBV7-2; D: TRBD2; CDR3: CASSLGGGGPKNEQFF
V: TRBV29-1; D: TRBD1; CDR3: CSAGTGGGYTF
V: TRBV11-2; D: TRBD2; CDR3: CASSPLGRANTGELFF
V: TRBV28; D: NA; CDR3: CASSFSPGRAEQYF
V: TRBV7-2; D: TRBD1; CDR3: CASSPPWAGGNYGYTF
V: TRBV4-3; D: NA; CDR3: CASSPGAGRQETQYF
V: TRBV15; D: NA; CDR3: CATSSVTQETQYF
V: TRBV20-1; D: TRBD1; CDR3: CSAPTGQGNNEQFF
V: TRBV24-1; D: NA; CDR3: CATSPREEAFF
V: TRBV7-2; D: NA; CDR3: CASSLGDARRVEQFF
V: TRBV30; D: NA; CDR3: CTWVRSKNIQYF
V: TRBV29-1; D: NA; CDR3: CSGGATSSNEQFF
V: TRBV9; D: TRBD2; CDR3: CASSDGLAGGPYEQYF
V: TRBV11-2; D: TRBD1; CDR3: CASSKDRGREQYF
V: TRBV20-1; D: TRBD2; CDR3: CSAIRLAGLNNEQFF
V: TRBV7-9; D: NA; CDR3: CASSFPHTEAFF
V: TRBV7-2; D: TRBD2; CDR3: CASSSTTSGGQTSTDTQYF
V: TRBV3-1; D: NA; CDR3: CASSPEFPRDTQYF